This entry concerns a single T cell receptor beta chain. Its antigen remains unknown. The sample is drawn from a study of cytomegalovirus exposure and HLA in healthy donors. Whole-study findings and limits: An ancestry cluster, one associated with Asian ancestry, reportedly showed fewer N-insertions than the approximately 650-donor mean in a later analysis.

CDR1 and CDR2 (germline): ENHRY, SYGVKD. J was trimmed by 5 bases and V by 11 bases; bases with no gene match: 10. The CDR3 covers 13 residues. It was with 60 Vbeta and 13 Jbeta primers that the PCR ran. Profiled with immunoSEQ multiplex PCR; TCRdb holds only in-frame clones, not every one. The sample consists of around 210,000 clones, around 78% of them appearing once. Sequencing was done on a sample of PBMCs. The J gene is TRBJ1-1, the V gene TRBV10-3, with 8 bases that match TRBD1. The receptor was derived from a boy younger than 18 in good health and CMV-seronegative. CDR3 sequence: CALTTGERTEAFF. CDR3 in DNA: TGTGCCTTGACGACAGGGGAGCGGACTGAAGCTTTCTTT.